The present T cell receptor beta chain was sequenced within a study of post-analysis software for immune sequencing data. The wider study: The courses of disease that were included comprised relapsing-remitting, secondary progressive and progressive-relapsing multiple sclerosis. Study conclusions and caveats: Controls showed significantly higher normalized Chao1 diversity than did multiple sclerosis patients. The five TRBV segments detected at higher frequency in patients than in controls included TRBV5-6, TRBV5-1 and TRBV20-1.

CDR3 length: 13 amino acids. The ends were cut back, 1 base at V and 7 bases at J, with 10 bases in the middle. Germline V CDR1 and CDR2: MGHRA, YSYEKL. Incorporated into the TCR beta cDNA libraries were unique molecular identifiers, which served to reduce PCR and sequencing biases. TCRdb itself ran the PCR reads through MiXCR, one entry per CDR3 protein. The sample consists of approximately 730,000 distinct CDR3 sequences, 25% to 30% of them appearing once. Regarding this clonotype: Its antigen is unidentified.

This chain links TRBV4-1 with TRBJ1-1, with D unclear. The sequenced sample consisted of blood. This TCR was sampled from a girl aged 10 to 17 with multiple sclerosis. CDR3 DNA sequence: TGCGCCAGCAGCCAAGTCGTGCAGATTGAAGCTTTCTTT. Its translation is CASSQVVQIEAFF.